This T cell receptor beta chain comes out of a study of T cell repertoires in cytomegalovirus infection. Study-wide context: The study used recently identified HLA-C-restricted and well-studied HLA-B-restricted CMV epitopes. Public TCR beta signatures indicated both CMV infection and matching HLA type.

A remark on this clonotype: The antigen is undetermined.

V lost 5 bases and J 0 bases, leaving 19 bases between the germline ends. The germline V gene has CDR1 SGHAT and CDR2 FQNNGV. This CDR3 has 17 residues. TCRdb reprocessed the reads with MiXCR, giving one entry per CDR3 protein. The sample lists roughly 700,000 distinct CDR3 sequences, 30% to 35% seen once, with 18% in the top ten. The receptor's source is a human donor in good health (CMV status not recorded). Some clones in this sample may be carry-over from other donors' samples. The starting material was cultured PBMCs, obtained from culture after CMV antigen stimulation. The rearrangement joins TRBV11-2 to TRBJ1-1, with a possible D match to TRBD1 (6 bases). The CDR3 region has the DNA TGTGCCAGCAGCGTCTACAGGGCCTACCAAATGAACACTGAAGCTTTCTTT. This translates into CASSVYRAYQMNTEAFF.